The T cell receptor (beta chain) described here comes from a study of blood T cell repertoires in COVID-19. The wider study: Spain, Italy and the United States supplied samples that represented acute and convalescent COVID-19. T cells, B-cell-depleted T cells, or PBMCs supplied cDNA or gDNA.

In the source study's methods: Amplification with reference gene primers provided the estimates of nucleated cell counts. Repertoires were generated with immunoSEQ multiplex PCR, while TCRdb's copy carries only in-frame clones and drops some. V, J and clone size reflect that table, while D and trimming were determined from the DNA. The profile shows tens of thousands of clones, roughly 80% of them singletons. This clone appeared once. The clonotype was recovered from a man aged 55 to 70 with acute or convalescent COVID-19. Sequencing input: peripheral blood.

CDR3 sequence (DNA): TGTGCCAGCAGCCAGGGTCTAGCGGGGGGCGGGGAGACCCAGTACTTC. Translating it yields CASSQGLAGGGETQYF. This chain joins TRBV7-2 and TRBJ2-5; 11 nucleotides agree with TRBD2. This CDR3 region has 16 residues. CDR1 is SGHTA and CDR2 is FQGNSA in the germline V gene. Losses at the gene ends were 5 bases for V and 5 bases for J; bases not matched to a gene: 10.